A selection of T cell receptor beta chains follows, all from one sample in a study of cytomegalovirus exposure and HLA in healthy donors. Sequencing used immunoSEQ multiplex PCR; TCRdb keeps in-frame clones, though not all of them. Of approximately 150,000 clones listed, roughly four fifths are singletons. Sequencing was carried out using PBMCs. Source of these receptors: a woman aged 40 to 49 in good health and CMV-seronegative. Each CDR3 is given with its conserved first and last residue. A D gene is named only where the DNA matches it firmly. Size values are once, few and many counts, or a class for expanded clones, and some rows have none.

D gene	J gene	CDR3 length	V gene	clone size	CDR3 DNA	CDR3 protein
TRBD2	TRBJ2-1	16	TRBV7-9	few	TGTGCCAGCAGCTTAGGAGGTAGCGGGATCTTGGGGGAGCAGTTCTTC	CASSLGGSGILGEQFF
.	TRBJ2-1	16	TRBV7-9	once	TGTGCCAGCAGCCCGCCCCGACTCCATTCCTACAATGAGCAGTTCTTC	CASSPPRLHSYNEQFF
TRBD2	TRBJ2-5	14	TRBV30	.	TGTGCCTGGAGCTGGGCGGGAGTGGGAGAGACCCAGTACTTC	CAWSWAGVGETQYF
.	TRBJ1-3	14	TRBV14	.	TGTGCCAGCAGCCAGGGGGCAACTGGAAACACCATATATTTT	CASSQGATGNTIYF
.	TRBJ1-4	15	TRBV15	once	TGTGCCACCAGCAGAGATCGTGCAACTAATGAAAAACTGTTTTTT	CATSRDRATNEKLFF
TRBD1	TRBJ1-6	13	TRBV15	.	TGTGCCACCAGCGGGACAGGGGGTCAAGCCCTCCACTTT	CATSGTGGQALHF
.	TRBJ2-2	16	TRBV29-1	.	TGCAGCGTCCTCACCTCTAGCGAGTACAACACCGGGGAGCTGTTTTTT	CSVLTSSEYNTGELFF
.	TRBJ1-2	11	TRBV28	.	TGTGCCAGCAGCAACCAGTATGGCTACACCTTC	CASSNQYGYTF
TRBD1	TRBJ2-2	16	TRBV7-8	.	TGTGCCAGCAGCTTCGGGACAGGGGAGGATGGCGGGGAGCTGTTTTTT	CASSFGTGEDGGELFF
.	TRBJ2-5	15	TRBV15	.	TGTGCCACCAGCAGGGGGGGCGCGGGAGAAGAGACCCAGTACTTC	CATSRGGAGEETQYF
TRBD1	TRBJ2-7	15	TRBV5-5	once	TGTGCCAGCAGCTTGGACAGGGGCCGTCCCTACGAGCAGTACTTC	CASSLDRGRPYEQYF
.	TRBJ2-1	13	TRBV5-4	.	TGTGCCAGCAGCGCTGGGGACTCAAATGAGCAGTTCTTC	CASSAGDSNEQFF
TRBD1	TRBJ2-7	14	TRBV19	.	TGTGCCAGTAGTATTGGGACAGGGTCCTACGAGCAGTACTTC	CASSIGTGSYEQYF
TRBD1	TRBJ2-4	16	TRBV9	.	TGTGCCAGCAGCGTGTCCTGGGACAGAGAAATAAACATTCAGTACTTC	CASSVSWDREINIQYF
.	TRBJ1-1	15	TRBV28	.	TGTGCCGTCCTCCCCGCCGACAGAATGAACACTGAAGCTTTCTTT	CAVLPADRMNTEAFF
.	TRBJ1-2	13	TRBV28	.	TGTGCCAGCAGTTCCTTTGGAGTGTCTGGCTACACCTTC	CASSSFGVSGYTF
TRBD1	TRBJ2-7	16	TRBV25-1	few	TGTGCCAGCAGTGATAAGGACAGGTTAGGGGCCTACGAGCAGTACTTC	CASSDKDRLGAYEQYF
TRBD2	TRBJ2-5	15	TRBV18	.	TGTGCCAGCTCACCACCCGGGACTAGCAAAGAGACCCAGTACTTC	CASSPPGTSKETQYF
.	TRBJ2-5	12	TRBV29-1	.	TGCAGCGTTGGGACAGTTAAAGAGACCCAGTACTTC	CSVGTVKETQYF
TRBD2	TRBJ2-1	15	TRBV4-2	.	TGTGCCAGCAGCTCACTACCGGGACTAGTGAATGAGCAGTTCTTC	CASSSLPGLVNEQFF
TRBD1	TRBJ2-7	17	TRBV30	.	TGTGCCTGGAGTAATCCACCGGGACAGAGTTTCTCCTACGAGCAGTACTTC	CAWSNPPGQSFSYEQYF
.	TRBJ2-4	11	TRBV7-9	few	TGTGCCAGCAGCTTAGGAGCCCTTCAGTACTTC	CASSLGALQYF
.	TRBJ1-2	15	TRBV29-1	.	TGCAGCGTTGATTTAGTGGAGGGAGGCGGCTATGGCTACACCTTC	CSVDLVEGGGYGYTF
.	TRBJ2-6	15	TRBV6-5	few	TGTGCCAGCAGTTACGACGGGGCTGGGGCCAACGTCCTGACTTTC	CASSYDGAGANVLTF
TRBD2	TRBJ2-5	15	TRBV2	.	TGTGCCAGCAGTTCTCAGGGACTAGCGGAAGAGACCCAGTACTTC	CASSSQGLAEETQYF
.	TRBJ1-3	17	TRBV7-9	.	TGTGCCAGCAGCTTAGCGGGGACACCCTTCTCTGGAAACACCATATATTTT	CASSLAGTPFSGNTIYF
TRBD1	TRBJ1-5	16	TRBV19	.	TGTGCCAGTAGCATTGACAGGGGAGGGGGCAATCAGCCCCAGCATTTT	CASSIDRGGGNQPQHF
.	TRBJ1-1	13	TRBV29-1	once	TGCAGCGGGACGGGACTGCTGAACACTGAAGCTTTCTTT	CSGTGLLNTEAFF
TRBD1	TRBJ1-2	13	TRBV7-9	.	TGTGCCAGCAGCTTAGTCAGGGGGGATGGCTACACCTTC	CASSLVRGDGYTF
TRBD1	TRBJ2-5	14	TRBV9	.	TGTGCCAGCAGCCCCCGACAGGGGGAGGAGACCCAGTACTTC	CASSPRQGEETQYF
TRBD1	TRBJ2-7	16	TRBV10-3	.	TGTGCCATCAGTGAATCTCGACAGGGTACCTCGGGCGAGCAGTACTTC	CAISESRQGTSGEQYF
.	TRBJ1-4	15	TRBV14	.	TGTGCCAGCAGCCACAGGACAGTGGGGAATGAAAAACTGTTTTTT	CASSHRTVGNEKLFF